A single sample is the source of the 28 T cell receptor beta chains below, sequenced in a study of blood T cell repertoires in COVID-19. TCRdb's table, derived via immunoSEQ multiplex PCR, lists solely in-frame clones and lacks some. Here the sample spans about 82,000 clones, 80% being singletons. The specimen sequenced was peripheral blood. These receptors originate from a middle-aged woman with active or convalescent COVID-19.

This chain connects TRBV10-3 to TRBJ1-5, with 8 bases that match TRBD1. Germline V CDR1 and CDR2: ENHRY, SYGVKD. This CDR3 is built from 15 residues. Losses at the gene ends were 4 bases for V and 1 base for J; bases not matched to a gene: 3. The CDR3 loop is CAISGGQESNQPQHF. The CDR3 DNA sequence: TGTGCCATCAGTGGGGGACAGGAGAGCAATCAGCCCCAGCATTTT.

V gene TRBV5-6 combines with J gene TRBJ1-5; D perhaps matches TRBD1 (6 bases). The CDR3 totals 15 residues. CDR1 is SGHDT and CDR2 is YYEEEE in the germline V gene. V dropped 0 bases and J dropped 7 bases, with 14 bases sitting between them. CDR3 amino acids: CASSLGRGYGQPQHF. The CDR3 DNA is TGTGCCAGCAGCTTGGGCAGGGGCTATGGGCAGCCCCAGCATTTT.

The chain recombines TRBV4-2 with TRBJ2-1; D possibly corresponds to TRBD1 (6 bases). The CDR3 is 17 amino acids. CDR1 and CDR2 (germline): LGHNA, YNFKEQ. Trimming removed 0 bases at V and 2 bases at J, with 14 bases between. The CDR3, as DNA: TGTGCCAGCAGCCAAGATCTTAGGGGGAGACCCTACAATGAGCAGTTCTTC. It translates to CASSQDLRGRPYNEQFF.

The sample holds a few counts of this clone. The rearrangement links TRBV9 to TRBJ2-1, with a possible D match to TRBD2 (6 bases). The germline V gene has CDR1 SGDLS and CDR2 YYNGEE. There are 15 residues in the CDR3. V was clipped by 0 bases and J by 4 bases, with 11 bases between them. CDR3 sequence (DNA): TGTGCCAGCAGCGTAGGCCCGGAGGGTTACAATGAGCAGTTCTTC. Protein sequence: CASSVGPEGYNEQFF.

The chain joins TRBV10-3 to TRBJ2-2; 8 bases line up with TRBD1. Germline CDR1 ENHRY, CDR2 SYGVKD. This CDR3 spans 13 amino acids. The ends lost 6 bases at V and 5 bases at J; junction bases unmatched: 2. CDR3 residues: CAISDRGTGELFF. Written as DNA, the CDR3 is TGTGCCATCAGCGACAGGGGAACCGGGGAGCTGTTTTTT.

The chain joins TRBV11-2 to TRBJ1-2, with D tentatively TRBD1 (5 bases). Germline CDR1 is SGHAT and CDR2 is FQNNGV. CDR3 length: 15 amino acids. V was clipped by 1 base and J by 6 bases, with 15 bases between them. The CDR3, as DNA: TGTGCCAGCAGCTTAGGGAATACAGGAAATCATGGCTACACCTTC. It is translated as CASSLGNTGNHGYTF.

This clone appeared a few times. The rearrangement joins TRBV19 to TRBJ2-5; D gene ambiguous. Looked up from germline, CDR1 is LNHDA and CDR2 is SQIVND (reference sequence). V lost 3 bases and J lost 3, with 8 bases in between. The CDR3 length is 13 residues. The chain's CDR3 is CASSIWRKETQYF. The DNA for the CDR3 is TGTGCCAGTAGTATTTGGAGAAAAGAGACCCAGTACTTC.

The DNA of the CDR3 is TGTGCCAGCAGCCCGGGGAGCGGACAGGGGGGCAATCAGCCCCAGCATTTT. Its translation is CASSPGSGQGGNQPQHF. The J gene is TRBJ1-5, the V gene TRBV3-1 (or the pseudogene TRBV3-2); 10 bases fit TRBD1. CDR1 LGHDT and CDR2 YNNKEL come from the germline V gene (reference sequence). CDR3 length: 17 amino acids. The trim removed 4 bases at V and 2 bases at J, leaving 8 bases unmatched.

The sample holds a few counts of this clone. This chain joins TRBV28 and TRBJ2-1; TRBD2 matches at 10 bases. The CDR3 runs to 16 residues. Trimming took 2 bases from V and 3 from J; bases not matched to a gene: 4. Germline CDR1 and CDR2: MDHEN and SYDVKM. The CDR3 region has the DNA TGTGCCAGCAGTTTAGGACTAGCGGAGAACTACAATGAGCAGTTCTTC. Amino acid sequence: CASSLGLAENYNEQFF.

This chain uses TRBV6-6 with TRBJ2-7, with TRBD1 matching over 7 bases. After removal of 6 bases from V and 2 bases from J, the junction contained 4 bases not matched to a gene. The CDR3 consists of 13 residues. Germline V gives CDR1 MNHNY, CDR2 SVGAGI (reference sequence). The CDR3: CASSSGQTYEQYF. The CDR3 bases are TGTGCCAGCAGCTCGGGACAGACCTACGAGCAGTACTTC.

CDR3 amino acids: CASSPPTGGLISGNTIYF. The CDR3, as DNA: TGTGCCAGCTCACCACCGACAGGGGGCTTAATCTCTGGAAACACCATATATTTT. The rearrangement joins TRBV18 to TRBJ1-3, with 10 positions matching TRBD1. The length of the CDR3 is 18 residues. Losses at the gene ends were 0 bases for V and 0 bases for J; bases not matched to a gene: 5. CDR1 is KGHSH and CDR2 is LQKENI in the germline V gene.

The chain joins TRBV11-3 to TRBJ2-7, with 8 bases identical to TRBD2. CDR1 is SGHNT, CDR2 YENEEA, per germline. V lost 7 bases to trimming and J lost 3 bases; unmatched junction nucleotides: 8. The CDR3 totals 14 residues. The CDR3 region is CASTREGVFYEQYF. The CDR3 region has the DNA TGTGCCAGCACCCGGGAGGGAGTCTTCTACGAGCAGTACTTC. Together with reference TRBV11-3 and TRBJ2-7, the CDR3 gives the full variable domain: EAGVVQSPRYKIIEKKQPVAFWCNPISGHNTLYWYLQNLGQGPELLIRYENEEAVDDSQLPKDRFSAERLKGVDSTLKIQPAELGDSAVYLCASTREGVFYEQYFGPGTRLTVT.

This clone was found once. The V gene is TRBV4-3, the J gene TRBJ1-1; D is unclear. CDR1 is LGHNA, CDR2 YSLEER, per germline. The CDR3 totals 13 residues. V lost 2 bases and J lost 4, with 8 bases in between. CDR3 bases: TGCGCCAGCAGCCAATTTCGGGGCACTGAAGCTTTCTTT. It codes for CASSQFRGTEAFF.

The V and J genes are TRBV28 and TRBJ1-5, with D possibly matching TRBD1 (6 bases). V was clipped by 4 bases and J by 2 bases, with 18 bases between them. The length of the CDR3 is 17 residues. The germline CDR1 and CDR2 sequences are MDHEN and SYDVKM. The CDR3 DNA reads TGTGCCAGCAGTTCACAGGGACTAGTTCAACGCAATCAGCCCCAGCATTTT. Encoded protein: CASSSQGLVQRNQPQHF. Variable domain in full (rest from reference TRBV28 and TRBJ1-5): DVKVTQSSRYLVKRTGEKVFLECVQDMDHENMFWYRQDPGLGLRLIYFSYDVKMKEKGDIPEGYSVSREKKERFSLILESASTNQTSMYLCASSSQGLVQRNQPQHFGDGTRLSIL.

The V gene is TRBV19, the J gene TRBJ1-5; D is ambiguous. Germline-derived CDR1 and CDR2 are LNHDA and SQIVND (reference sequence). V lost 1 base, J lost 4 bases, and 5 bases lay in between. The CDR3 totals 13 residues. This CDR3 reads CASSIGRNQPQHF. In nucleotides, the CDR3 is TGTGCCAGTAGTATAGGCCGGAATCAGCCCCAGCATTTT.

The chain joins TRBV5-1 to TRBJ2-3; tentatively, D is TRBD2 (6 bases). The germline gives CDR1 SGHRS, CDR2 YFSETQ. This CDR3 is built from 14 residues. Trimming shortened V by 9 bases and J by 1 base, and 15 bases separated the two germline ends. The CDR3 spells CATTPTGGTDTQYF. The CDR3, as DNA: TGCGCCACCACACCGACGGGGGGCACAGATACGCAGTATTTT.

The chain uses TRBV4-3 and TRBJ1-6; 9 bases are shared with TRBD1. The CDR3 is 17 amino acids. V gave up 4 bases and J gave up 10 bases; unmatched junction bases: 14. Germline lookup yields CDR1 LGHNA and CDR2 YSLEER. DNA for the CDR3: TGCGCCAGCAGCCTCCACTCATCCGGGACAGGGAAATCACCCCTCCACTTT. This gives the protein CASSLHSSGTGKSPLHF.

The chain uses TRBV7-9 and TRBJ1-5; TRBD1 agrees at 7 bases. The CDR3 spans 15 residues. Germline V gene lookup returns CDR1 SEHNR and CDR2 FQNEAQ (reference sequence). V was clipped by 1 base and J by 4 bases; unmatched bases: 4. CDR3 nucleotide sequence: TGTGCCAGCAGCTTAGTAACAGGGGAGAATCAGCCCCAGCATTTT. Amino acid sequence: CASSLVTGENQPQHF.

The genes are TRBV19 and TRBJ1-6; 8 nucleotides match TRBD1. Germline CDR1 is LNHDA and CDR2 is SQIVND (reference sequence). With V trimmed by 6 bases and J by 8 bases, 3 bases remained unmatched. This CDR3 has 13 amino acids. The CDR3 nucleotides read TGTGCCAGTAGCGGACAGGGAGATTCACCCCTCCACTTT. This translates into CASSGQGDSPLHF.

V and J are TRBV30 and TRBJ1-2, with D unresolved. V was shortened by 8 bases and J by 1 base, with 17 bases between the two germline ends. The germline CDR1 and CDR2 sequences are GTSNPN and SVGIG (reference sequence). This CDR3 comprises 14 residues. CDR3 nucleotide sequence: TGTGCCGGATCGAGAGGGCAGCTTAACTATGGCTACACCTTC. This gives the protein CAGSRGQLNYGYTF.

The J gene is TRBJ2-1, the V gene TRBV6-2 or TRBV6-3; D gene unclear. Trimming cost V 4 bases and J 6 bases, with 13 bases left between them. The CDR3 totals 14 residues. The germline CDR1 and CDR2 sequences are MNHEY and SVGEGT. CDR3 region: CASSWARVSNEQFF. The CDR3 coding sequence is TGTGCCAGCAGTTGGGCTCGAGTCAGCAATGAGCAGTTCTTC.

CDR3 bases: TGCGCCAGCAGCTTGCTTGCTGGAAACACCATATATTTT. Translated, it gives CASSLLAGNTIYF. The chain uses TRBV5-1 and TRBJ1-3; no clear D gene. The V gene's germline CDR1 is SGHRS and CDR2 YFSETQ. Trimming shortened V by 1 base and J by 2 bases, and 4 bases separated the two germline ends. CDR3 size: 13 residues.

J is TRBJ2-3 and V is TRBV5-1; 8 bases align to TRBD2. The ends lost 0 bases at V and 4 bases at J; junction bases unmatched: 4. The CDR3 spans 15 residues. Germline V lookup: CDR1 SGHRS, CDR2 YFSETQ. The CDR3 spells CASSLVTSASDTQYF. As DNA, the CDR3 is TGCGCCAGCAGCTTGGTGACTAGCGCGTCAGATACGCAGTATTTT.

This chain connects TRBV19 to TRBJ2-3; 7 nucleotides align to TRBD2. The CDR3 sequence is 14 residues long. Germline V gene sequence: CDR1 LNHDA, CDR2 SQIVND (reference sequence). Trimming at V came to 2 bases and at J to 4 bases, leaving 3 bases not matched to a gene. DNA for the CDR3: TGTGCCAGTAGTATACTTAGCGGGTCAGATACGCAGTATTTT. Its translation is CASSILSGSDTQYF.

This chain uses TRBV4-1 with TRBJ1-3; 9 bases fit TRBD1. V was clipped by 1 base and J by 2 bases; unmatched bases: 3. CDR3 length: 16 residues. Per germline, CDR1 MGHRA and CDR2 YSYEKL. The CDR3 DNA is TGCGCCAGCAGCCAAGCCAACAGGGGGCCTGGAAACACCATATATTTT. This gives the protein CASSQANRGPGNTIYF.

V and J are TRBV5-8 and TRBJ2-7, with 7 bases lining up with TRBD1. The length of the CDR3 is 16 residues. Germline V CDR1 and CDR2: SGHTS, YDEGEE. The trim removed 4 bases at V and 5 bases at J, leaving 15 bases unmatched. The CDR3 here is CASSANMRTGAHEQYF. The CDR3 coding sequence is TGTGCCAGCAGCGCCAACATGAGGACAGGCGCCCACGAGCAGTACTTC. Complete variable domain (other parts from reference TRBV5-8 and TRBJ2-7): EAGVTQSPTHLIKTRGQQATLRCSPISGHTSVYWYQQALGLGLQFLLWYDEGEERNRGNFPPRFSGRQFPNYSSELNVNALELEDSALYLCASSANMRTGAHEQYFGPGTRLTVT.

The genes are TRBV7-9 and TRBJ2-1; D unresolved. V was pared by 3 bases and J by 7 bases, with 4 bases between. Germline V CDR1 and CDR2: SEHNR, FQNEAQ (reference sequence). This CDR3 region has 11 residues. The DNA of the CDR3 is TGTGCCAGCAGCTTTCAGAATGAGCAGTTCTTC. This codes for CASSFQNEQFF.

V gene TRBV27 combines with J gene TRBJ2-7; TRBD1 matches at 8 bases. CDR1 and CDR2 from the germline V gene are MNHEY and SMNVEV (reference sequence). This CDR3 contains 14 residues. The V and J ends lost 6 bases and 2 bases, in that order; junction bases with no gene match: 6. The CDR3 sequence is CASRPGQVTYEQYF. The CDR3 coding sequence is TGTGCCAGCAGGCCGGGACAGGTTACCTACGAGCAGTACTTC.